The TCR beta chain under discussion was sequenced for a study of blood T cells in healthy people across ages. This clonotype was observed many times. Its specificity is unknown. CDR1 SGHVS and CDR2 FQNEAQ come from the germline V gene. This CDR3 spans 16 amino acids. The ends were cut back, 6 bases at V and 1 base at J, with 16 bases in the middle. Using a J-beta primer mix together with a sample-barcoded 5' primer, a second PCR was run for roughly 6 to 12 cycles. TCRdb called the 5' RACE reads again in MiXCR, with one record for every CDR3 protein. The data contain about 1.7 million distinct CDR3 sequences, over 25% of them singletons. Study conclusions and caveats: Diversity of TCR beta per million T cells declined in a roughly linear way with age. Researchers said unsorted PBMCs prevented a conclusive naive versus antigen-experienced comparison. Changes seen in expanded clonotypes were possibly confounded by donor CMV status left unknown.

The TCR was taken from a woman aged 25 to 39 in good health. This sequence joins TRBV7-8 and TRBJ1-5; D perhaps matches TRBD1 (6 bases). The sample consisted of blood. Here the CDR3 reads CASSQGGWISNQPQHF. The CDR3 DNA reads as TGTGCCAGCAGTCAAGGGGGGTGGATAAGCAATCAGCCCCAGCATTTT.